This TCR beta chain was observed in a study of blood T cell repertoires in COVID-19. The CDR3 covers 15 residues. From germline, CDR1 is SGHTA and CDR2 FQGNSA. V lost 5 bases to trimming and J lost 3 bases; unmatched junction nucleotides: 6. Assay: immunoSEQ multiplex PCR; the TCRdb copy retains only in-frame clones and omits some. The sample yields some 200,000 clones, 85% to 90% seen once. The TCR sequence derives from an elderly man with acute or convalescent COVID-19. Specimen: peripheral blood. This chain uses TRBV7-2 with TRBJ2-7; 11 bases line up with TRBD1. The CDR3 loop reads CASSDAGTGGYEQYF. CDR3 coding DNA: TGTGCCAGCAGCGACGCCGGGACAGGGGGCTACGAGCAGTACTTC.